These T cell receptor beta chains were read from a single sample in a study of blood T cell repertoires in COVID-19. Libraries were prepared by immunoSEQ multiplex PCR; TCRdb keeps only in-frame clonotypes and omits some of them. The sample holds about 310,000 clones, 80% to 90% seen once. The sequenced sample consisted of PBMCs or T cells enriched from blood (not recorded which). These TCRs come from a woman aged 18-29 years who had recovered from COVID-19. CDR3s include the opening cysteine and the closing phenylalanine or tryptophan. The order of the fields is D gene, J gene, clone size, V gene, CDR3 protein, CDR3 DNA. A D gene is named only where the DNA matches it firmly. Expanded clones are given a class, and other clones once, few, many or no size at all.

>TRBD2|TRBJ2-2|.|TRBV10-3
CAIPSDEAGVVGELFF
TGTGCCATCCCGAGTGATGAAGCGGGAGTCGTTGGGGAGCTGTTTTTT
>.|TRBJ1-4|.|TRBV3-1/TRBV3-2
CASSQWDIEPQDEKLFF
TGTGCCAGCAGCCAGTGGGACATTGAGCCACAGGACGAAAAACTGTTTTTT
>.|TRBJ2-5|.|TRBV5-1
CASSLGQRETQYF
TGCGCCAGCAGCTTGGGACAGAGAGAGACCCAGTACTTC
>.|TRBJ2-3|once|TRBV4-2
CASSYTGVSGRVTSTDTQYF
TGTGCCAGCAGCTACACGGGGGTGAGCGGCCGAGTCACGAGCACAGATACGCAGTATTTT
>.|TRBJ1-5|once|TRBV11-2
CASSLRGYSNQPQHF
TGTGCCAGCAGTCTCAGGGGTTATAGCAATCAGCCCCAGCATTTT
>TRBD2|TRBJ2-3|.|TRBV27
CASSYGLATSTDTQYF
TGTGCCAGCAGTTACGGACTAGCGACTAGCACAGATACGCAGTATTTT
>TRBD2|TRBJ2-1|once|TRBV12-5
CASAFGARGAYNEQFF
TGTGCTAGTGCTTTCGGGGCGCGGGGGGCATACAATGAGCAGTTCTTC
>.|TRBJ1-1|.|TRBV5-8
CASSSRGIGAFF
TGTGCCAGCAGCTCAAGGGGAATTGGAGCTTTCTTT
>.|TRBJ2-2|.|TRBV3-1/TRBV3-2
CASSQAGVWNTGELFF
TGTGCCAGCAGCCAAGCGGGGGTTTGGAACACCGGGGAGCTGTTTTTT
>.|TRBJ2-3|.|TRBV10-1
CASSESNVGGVADTQYF
TGCGCCAGCAGTGAGTCGAACGTCGGAGGGGTAGCAGATACGCAGTATTTT
>.|TRBJ2-1|.|TRBV11-2
CASSPRTGYSYNEQFF
TGTGCCAGCAGCCCTCGGACGGGATACTCCTACAATGAGCAGTTCTTC
>TRBD2|TRBJ2-2|.|TRBV5-1
CASSLAGTSGAGELFF
TGCGCCAGCAGCTTGGCCGGGACTAGCGGGGCCGGGGAGCTGTTTTTT
>.|TRBJ2-2|.|TRBV2
CASSDQFLTGELFF
TGTGCCAGCAGTGACCAGTTCCTGACCGGGGAGCTGTTTTTT
>.|TRBJ1-2|.|TRBV28
CASSFNNNYGYTF
TGTGCCAGCAGTTTTAACAACAACTATGGCTACACCTTC
>.|TRBJ1-2|.|TRBV28
CASSPSGVGYGYTF
TGTGCCAGCAGTCCCTCAGGGGTCGGCTATGGCTACACCTTC
>TRBD1|TRBJ1-2|.|TRBV6-5
CASRDTDRGQNGYTF
TGTGCCAGCAGGGATACGGACAGGGGGCAGAATGGCTACACCTTC
>.|TRBJ1-6|.|TRBV30
CAWSVPLGTPSPLHF
TGTGCCTGGAGTGTACCACTCGGGACACCTTCACCCCTCCACTTT
>.|TRBJ1-1|.|TRBV28
CASSLRTVNTEAFF
TGTGCCAGCAGTTTACGTACGGTGAACACTGAAGCTTTCTTT
>.|TRBJ1-1|.|TRBV15
CATSRDRASTEAFF
TGTGCCACCAGCAGAGATCGCGCGAGCACTGAAGCTTTCTTT
>TRBD2|TRBJ2-1|.|TRBV28
CASSRGGLAGGEQFF
TGTGCCAGCAGCCGCGGGGGGCTAGCGGGAGGCGAGCAGTTCTTC
>.|TRBJ2-1|.|TRBV10-3
CAISEGVSYNEQFF
TGTGCCATCAGTGAAGGGGTCTCCTACAATGAGCAGTTCTTC
>.|TRBJ2-5|.|TRBV3-1/TRBV3-2
CASRPRSSGETQYF
TGTGCCAGCAGACCAAGATCATCGGGAGAGACCCAGTACTTC
>TRBD2|TRBJ2-7|.|TRBV7-2
CASSFTAGRAEQYF
TGTGCCAGCAGCTTTACAGCGGGAAGGGCCGAGCAGTACTTC
>.|TRBJ1-3|.|TRBV10-3
CAMTREAGASGNTIYF
TGTGCCATGACGAGGGAGGCGGGTGCTTCTGGAAACACCATATATTTT
>.|TRBJ1-5|.|TRBV3-1/TRBV3-2
CASSQTGSVSPQHF
TGTGCCAGCAGCCAAACAGGGAGTGTCTCACCCCAGCATTTT
>.|TRBJ2-7|.|TRBV28
CASSPTGYSYEQYF
TGTGCCAGCAGTCCGACAGGTTACTCCTACGAGCAGTACTTC
>TRBD2|TRBJ2-7|.|TRBV7-2
CASSSRGAGGSNYEQYF
TGTGCCAGCAGCTCCCGGGGAGCGGGGGGATCCAACTACGAGCAGTACTTC
>TRBD2|TRBJ2-3|.|TRBV7-2
CASSLGLADTQYF
TGTGCCAGCAGCTTAGGACTAGCGGATACGCAGTATTTT
>.|TRBJ2-3|.|TRBV6-5
CASSSNRELGTDTQYF
TGTGCCAGCAGTTCGAACAGGGAATTGGGCACAGATACGCAGTATTTT
>.|TRBJ2-3|.|TRBV5-1
CASSLGRGLVDTQYF
TGCGCCAGCAGCTTAGGAAGGGGACTGGTAGATACGCAGTATTTT
>TRBD1|TRBJ1-2|.|TRBV29-1
CSVGQGSYGYTF
TGCAGCGTCGGACAGGGGTCCTATGGCTACACCTTC
>.|TRBJ1-6|.|TRBV4-3
CASSPSWSTGNSPLHF
TGCGCCAGCAGCCCCTCTTGGAGTACGGGTAATTCACCCCTCCACTTT
>TRBD2|TRBJ2-1|.|TRBV3-1/TRBV3-2
CASSQDPTSGRFYNEQFF
TGTGCCAGCAGCCAAGACCCCACTAGCGGGAGATTCTACAATGAGCAGTTCTTC
>.|TRBJ1-6|.|TRBV28
CASSLSGALNSPLHF
TGTGCCAGCAGTTTATCTGGGGCCTTAAATTCACCCCTCCACTTT
>.|TRBJ2-7|.|TRBV4-3
CASSPVGGSAHYEQYF
TGCGCCAGCAGCCCCGTAGGAGGGAGCGCACACTACGAGCAGTACTTC
>TRBD2|TRBJ2-1|.|TRBV29-1
CSVEVRLTSGGPYNEQFF
TGCAGCGTTGAAGTGCGGTTAACTAGCGGGGGGCCCTACAATGAGCAGTTCTTC
>.|TRBJ1-2|.|TRBV5-1
CASSSNRDGYTF
TGCGCCAGCAGCTCCAACAGGGATGGCTACACCTTC
>.|TRBJ2-7|.|TRBV27
CASSLSRGRGLTYEQYF
TGTGCCAGCAGTTTATCGCGGGGCAGAGGGCTTACCTACGAGCAGTACTTC
>TRBD1|TRBJ2-7|many|TRBV4-3
CASSQEDRTGAGEQYF
TGCGCCAGCAGCCAAGAAGATAGGACAGGGGCAGGGGAGCAGTACTTC
>TRBD1|TRBJ2-5|.|TRBV28
CASSLQWTGVETQYF
TGTGCCAGCAGTTTACAGTGGACAGGGGTTGAGACCCAGTACTTC